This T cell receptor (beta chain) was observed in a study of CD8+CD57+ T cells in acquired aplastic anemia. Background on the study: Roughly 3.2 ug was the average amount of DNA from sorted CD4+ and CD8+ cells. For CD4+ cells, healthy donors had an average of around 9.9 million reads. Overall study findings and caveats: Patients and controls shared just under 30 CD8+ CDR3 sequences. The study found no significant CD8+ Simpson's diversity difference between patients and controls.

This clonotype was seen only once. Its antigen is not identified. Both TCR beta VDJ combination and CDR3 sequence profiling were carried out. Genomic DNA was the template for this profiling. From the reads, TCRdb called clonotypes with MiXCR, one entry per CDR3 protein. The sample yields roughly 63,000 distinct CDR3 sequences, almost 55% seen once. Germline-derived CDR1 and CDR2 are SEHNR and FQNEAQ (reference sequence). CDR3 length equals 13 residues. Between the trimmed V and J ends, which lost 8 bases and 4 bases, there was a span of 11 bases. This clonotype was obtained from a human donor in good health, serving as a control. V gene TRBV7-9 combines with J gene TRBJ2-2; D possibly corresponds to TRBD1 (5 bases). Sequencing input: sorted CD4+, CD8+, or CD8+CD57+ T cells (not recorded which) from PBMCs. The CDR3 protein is CASGASITGELFF. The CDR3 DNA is TGTGCCAGCGGGGCGTCGATCACCGGGGAGCTGTTTTTT.